This T cell receptor (beta chain) came from a study of cytomegalovirus exposure and HLA in healthy donors. General study results and limits: In vitro work confirmed that a few CMV-associated chains recognize CMV antigens. Earlier results showed most TCR beta V segments being productive about 87% or about 30% of the time. The later analysis indicated that the majority of CMV-associated TCR beta chains appeared HLA-restricted.

Comment on this clone: Its target is unknown.

Primers for the PCR totalled 60 Vbeta and 13 Jbeta. This table comes from immunoSEQ multiplex PCR, and its TCRdb copy is limited to in-frame clones, with some not included. The repertoire includes hundreds of thousands of clones, about three quarters of them detected once, and around 16% sits in the top ten. Sequenced sample: PBMCs. This TCR derives from a man in his forties or fifties in good health and CMV-seronegative.

The CDR3 protein is CASSTPWQGNHYEQYF. In DNA form, the CDR3 reads TGTGCCAGTAGTACCCCGTGGCAGGGGAATCACTACGAGCAGTACTTC. The chain couples TRBV19 to TRBJ2-7; possibly TRBD1 for D (6 bases). Trimming took off 4 bases at V and 3 bases at J, with 19 bases between the two ends. The germline CDR1 and CDR2 sequences are LNHDA and SQIVND (reference sequence). This CDR3 spans 16 amino acids.